A selection of T cell receptor beta chains follows, all from one sample in a study of cytomegalovirus exposure and HLA in healthy donors. The protocol was immunoSEQ multiplex PCR, while the TCRdb copy is restricted to in-frame clones and leaves out a portion. The sample lists just over 200,000 clones, around 83% occurring once. Sequencing used PBMCs. The receptors originated from a woman aged 40 to 49 in good health and CMV-seronegative. Each CDR3 is given with its conserved first and last residue. Each record gives: V gene, J gene, D gene, clone size, CDR3 length, CDR3 DNA, CDR3 protein. The D gene is left open where the match is weak. A clone size is listed for some rows: how often the clone was seen (once, few, many), or a class if it is expanded.

TRBV18,TRBJ2-3,TRBD2,-,17,TGTGCCAGCTCCCCGGGACTAGCGGGAGTAAGCACAGATACGCAGTATTTT,CASSPGLAGVSTDTQYF
TRBV9,TRBJ2-1,TRBD2,-,15,TGTGCCAGCAGCTACAGCGGGAGCCCCTACAATGAGCAGTTCTTC,CASSYSGSPYNEQFF
TRBV19,TRBJ2-1,TRBD2,-,16,TGTGCCAGTAGTATGACTAGCGGGGGGACCTACAATGAGCAGTTCTTC,CASSMTSGGTYNEQFF
TRBV6-1,TRBJ1-1,TRBD1,-,17,TGTGCCAGCAGTGAACCTGAGGCAGGGGGAAAGGGCACTGAAGCTTTCTTT,CASSEPEAGGKGTEAFF
TRBV19,TRBJ2-2,-,-,17,TGTGCCAGTAGTCTATCCCGCGGGCGGCGTTACACCGGGGAGCTGTTTTTT,CASSLSRGRRYTGELFF
TRBV4-1,TRBJ2-7,TRBD1,once,15,TGCGCCAGCAGCCAAGAAGGGGGCCACACAGGGGAGCAGTACTTC,CASSQEGGHTGEQYF
TRBV15,TRBJ2-7,TRBD2,-,15,TGTGCCACCAGCAGAGAGCTAGCGGGACGAGGGGAGCAGTACTTC,CATSRELAGRGEQYF
TRBV10-3,TRBJ2-7,-,-,12,TGTGCCATCGCGGCCAGCCCCTACGAGCAGTACTTC,CAIAASPYEQYF
TRBV28,TRBJ2-1,TRBD2,-,15,TGTGCCAGCAGTTGGGGCGGGAGGGCTCAGAATGAGCAGTTCTTC,CASSWGGRAQNEQFF
TRBV27,TRBJ2-7,TRBD2,few,16,TGTGCCAGCAGTCCCAAACTCCAACTAGCGGTCGAGGAGCAGTACTTC,CASSPKLQLAVEEQYF
TRBV6-5,TRBJ1-2,TRBD1,-,12,TGTGCCAGCAGGGGACAGAACTATGGCTACACCTTC,CASRGQNYGYTF
TRBV28,TRBJ2-3,TRBD2,-,17,TGTGCCAGCAGCCCCGGGGGGCTAGCGGGAGACACAGATACGCAGTATTTT,CASSPGGLAGDTDTQYF
TRBV13,TRBJ1-3,-,-,13,TGTGCCAGCAGTCACAGGGCTGGAAACACCATATATTTT,CASSHRAGNTIYF
TRBV5-5,TRBJ2-5,-,-,15,TGTGCCAGCAGCCTTGACGGGGTGTACCAAGAGACCCAGTACTTC,CASSLDGVYQETQYF
TRBV7-9,TRBJ2-3,TRBD2,once,17,TGTGCCAGCAGCCCCGGGGCCCGTAGCGGGCGGACAGATACGCAGTATTTT,CASSPGARSGRTDTQYF
TRBV6-4,TRBJ2-2,-,-,15,TGTGCCAGCAGTCGTGAACAATCGAACACCGGGGAGCTGTTTTTT,CASSREQSNTGELFF
TRBV29-1,TRBJ2-3,TRBD2,once,14,TGCAGCGTTGACGGGAAAGCGGGAGGGAATACGCAGTATTTT,CSVDGKAGGNTQYF
TRBV27,TRBJ2-7,TRBD2,-,14,TGTGCCAGCAGTCTAGCGGGAGCAGATTACGAGCAGTACTTC,CASSLAGADYEQYF
TRBV29-1,TRBJ1-3,-,-,14,TGCAGCGTTGCTCTCCCAGGGAGGCGAAACACCATATATTTT,CSVALPGRRNTIYF
TRBV4-2,TRBJ1-2,TRBD1,-,17,TGTGCCAGCAGCCAAGTTGGAGGACAGGGGAGAGGGTATGGCTACACCTTC,CASSQVGGQGRGYGYTF
TRBV25-1,TRBJ2-7,TRBD1,-,16,TGTGCCAGCAGTGAATGGGGGGACAGGGAAGGGTACGAGCAGTACTTC,CASSEWGDREGYEQYF
TRBV2,TRBJ1-1,-,once,12,TGTGCCAGCAGTGATCAGGGGTTCGGCGCTTTCTTT,CASSDQGFGAFF
TRBV23-1,TRBJ2-1,-,-,15,TGCGCCAGCAGTCGCGGAGGCCAATCCTACAATGAGCAGTTCTTC,CASSRGGQSYNEQFF
TRBV30,TRBJ1-2,-,-,13,TGTGCCTGGACTAAGGGGGTGACTTATGGCTACACCTTC,CAWTKGVTYGYTF
TRBV30,TRBJ2-7,-,once,14,TGTGCCTGGAATAAGGGAATCGGGAGAACTGCGCAGTACTTC,CAWNKGIGRTAQYF
TRBV19,TRBJ2-7,TRBD1,-,15,TGTGCCAGTAGTATTTGGAGACAGGGGGCGTACGAGCAGTACTTC,CASSIWRQGAYEQYF
TRBV2,TRBJ2-1,-,-,12,TGTGCCAGCAGCAGGGTTGGTAATGAGCAGTTCTTC,CASSRVGNEQFF
TRBV6-5,TRBJ1-5,TRBD1,-,14,TGTGCCAGCAGCCGACAGGGAAGAAATCAGCCCCAGCATTTT,CASSRQGRNQPQHF
TRBV6-5,TRBJ2-1,TRBD2,-,15,TGTGCCAGCAGAGGGGGACTAGACTCCTACAATGAGCAGTTCTTC,CASRGGLDSYNEQFF
TRBV30,TRBJ2-3,TRBD2,-,15,TGTGCCTGGAGAGATACGGGACTAAGCACAGATACGCAGTATTTT,CAWRDTGLSTDTQYF
TRBV5-5,TRBJ2-7,TRBD2,-,15,TGTGCCAGCAGCTTGGAAGGGACTAGCGGATACGAGCAGTACTTC,CASSLEGTSGYEQYF
TRBV9,TRBJ1-6,-,-,15,TGTGCCAGCAGCGTGGTCCCTGAGGCGGATTCACCCCTCCACTTT,CASSVVPEADSPLHF
TRBV5-6,TRBJ2-1,TRBD1,-,15,TGTGCCAGCAGCTTGTTAGGGACAGGGGGGCGTGAGCAGTTCTTC,CASSLLGTGGREQFF
TRBV7-9,TRBJ2-1,-,-,16,TGTGCCAGCAGCTTAGCGGCAGGGGTCTCCTACAATGAGCAGTTCTTC,CASSLAAGVSYNEQFF
TRBV27,TRBJ2-7,TRBD1,-,16,TGTGCCAGCAGTCAGCAGGGGGCGCTTCTCTCCTACGAGCAGTACTTC,CASSQQGALLSYEQYF
TRBV11-3,TRBJ2-2,TRBD2,once,16,TGTGCCAGCAGCTCCGGACTAGCGGGAGCCGCCGGGGAGCTGTTTTTT,CASSSGLAGAAGELFF
TRBV19,TRBJ2-1,TRBD1,once,14,TGTGCCAGCCAATTTTCGGGACAGAACAATGAGCAGTTCTTC,CASQFSGQNNEQFF
TRBV6-5,TRBJ2-1,-,-,15,TGTGCCAGCAGCTACCGAGCGGTCTCCTACAATGAGCAGTTCTTC,CASSYRAVSYNEQFF
TRBV7-6,TRBJ1-2,-,-,19,TGTGCCAGCAGCTTAGACCCAGTCAGAGAACTATGGCTACAAAATGGCTACACCTTC,CASSLDPVRELWLQNGYTF
TRBV7-9,TRBJ2-3,TRBD2,-,18,TGTGCCAGCAGGGGAGCGGGAGGGCCTAAATTACCTACAGATACGCAGTATTTT,CASRGAGGPKLPTDTQYF
TRBV19,TRBJ2-5,TRBD2,-,17,TGTGCCAGTAGCAAAATCTTAGCGGGAGGGCCGAAAGAGACCCAGTACTTC,CASSKILAGGPKETQYF
TRBV12-5,TRBJ2-7,-,-,14,TGTGCTAGTGGTGGCGGGACGAGGTCCTACGAGCAGTACTTC,CASGGGTRSYEQYF
TRBV7-9,TRBJ2-2,TRBD1,-,18,TGTGCCAGCAGCTCTAACCTCCGGGGACAGGGAAGCACCGGGGAGCTGTTTTTT,CASSSNLRGQGSTGELFF
TRBV28,TRBJ2-1,TRBD2,-,14,TGTGCCAGCAGTTTGCGCCTAGCGGGGAATGAGCAGTTCTTC,CASSLRLAGNEQFF
TRBV10-1,TRBJ2-5,TRBD2,-,15,TGCGCCAGCAGTGCTATAGCGGGAGGACAAGAGACCCAGTACTTC,CASSAIAGGQETQYF
TRBV7-9,TRBJ1-3,TRBD1,-,17,TGTGCCAGCAGCTTAGCGGGCGGACAGGGGGCTGGAAACACCATATATTTT,CASSLAGGQGAGNTIYF
TRBV5-1,TRBJ2-5,-,-,13,TGCGCCAGCAGCAAGGACTTCCAAGAGACCCAGTACTTC,CASSKDFQETQYF
TRBV7-9,TRBJ2-2,TRBD2,-,15,TGTGCCAGCAGCTTGGGAGGGGAAGGCACCGGGGAGCTGTTTTTT,CASSLGGEGTGELFF
TRBV27,TRBJ2-1,-,-,14,TGTGCCAGCAGTCCAGTTTCGGACAAAAATGAGCAGTTCTTC,CASSPVSDKNEQFF
TRBV5-1,TRBJ2-6,TRBD1,once,19,TGCGCCAGCAGCTCTGGTGCCCTAGTGACAGGGACCGGGGCCAACGTCCTGACTTTC,CASSSGALVTGTGANVLTF
TRBV10-3,TRBJ2-7,TRBD2,once,14,TGTGCCATCAGTCCGGGACTAGCCAAGTACGAGCAGTACTTC,CAISPGLAKYEQYF
TRBV27,TRBJ2-7,TRBD2,-,18,TGTGCCAGCAGCGGGACTAGCGGGAGAGGGGGGAGCTCCTACGAGCAGTACTTC,CASSGTSGRGGSSYEQYF
TRBV7-2,TRBJ2-3,TRBD2,-,17,TGTGCCAGCAGCCTCCGGGCTAGCGGGGTTAGCACAGATACGCAGTATTTT,CASSLRASGVSTDTQYF
TRBV19,TRBJ1-1,-,-,16,TGTGCCAGTACCCTTGGGAGGGCTCTTCGGACCACTGAAGCCTTCTTT,CASTLGRALRTTEAFF
TRBV28,TRBJ1-4,-,-,13,TGTGCCAGCAGCCCGGGAAATACGAAAGAACTGTTTTTT,CASSPGNTKELFF